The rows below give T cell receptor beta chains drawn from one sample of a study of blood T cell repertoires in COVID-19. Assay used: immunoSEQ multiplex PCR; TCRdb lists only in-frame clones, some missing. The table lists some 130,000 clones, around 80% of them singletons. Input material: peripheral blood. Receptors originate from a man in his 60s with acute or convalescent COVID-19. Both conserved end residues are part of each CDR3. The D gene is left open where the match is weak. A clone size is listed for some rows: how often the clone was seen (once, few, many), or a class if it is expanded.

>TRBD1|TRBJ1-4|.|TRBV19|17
TGTGCCAGTAGTATGACAGGGGGCATGCGGTCTAATGAAAAACTGTTTTTT
CASSMTGGMRSNEKLFF
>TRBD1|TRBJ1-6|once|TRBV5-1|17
TGCGCCAGCAGCTTGGCCCCCCCGGGACAGGGAAATTCACCCCTCCACTTT
CASSLAPPGQGNSPLHF
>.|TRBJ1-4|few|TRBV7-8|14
TGTGCCAGCAGCTTATGGCAGGGAAATGAAAAACTGTTTTTT
CASSLWQGNEKLFF
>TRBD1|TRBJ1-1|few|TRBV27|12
TGTGCCAGCAGTTTCCGGACAGGGGAAGCTTTCTTT
CASSFRTGEAFF
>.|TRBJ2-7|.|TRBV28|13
TGTGCCAGCAGTCCCTCTAGACTCTACGAGCAGTACTTC
CASSPSRLYEQYF
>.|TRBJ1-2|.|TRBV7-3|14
TGTGCCAGCAGCTTGGGGGGACGGAGCTTGGGCTACACCTTC
CASSLGGRSLGYTF
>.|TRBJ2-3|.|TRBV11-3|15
TGTGCCAGCAGCTTTGAGGGTCGGGACACAGATACGCAGTATTTT
CASSFEGRDTDTQYF
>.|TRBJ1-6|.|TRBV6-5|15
TGTGCCAGCACCAAAGGAGACAGCTATAATTCACCCCTCCACTTT
CASTKGDSYNSPLHF
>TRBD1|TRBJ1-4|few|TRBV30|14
TGTGCCTGGAGGGGGGACAGGGAGGCGGGAAAACTGTTTTTT
CAWRGDREAGKLFF
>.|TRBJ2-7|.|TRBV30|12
TGTGCCTTCCGCGGGTATACCTACGAGCAGTACTTC
CAFRGYTYEQYF
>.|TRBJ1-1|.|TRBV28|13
TGTGCCAGCAGTTTAGTAGGGGACACTGAAGCTTTCTTT
CASSLVGDTEAFF
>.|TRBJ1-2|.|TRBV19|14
TGTGCCAGTAAGAGGGACACGTCAAGAGGTGGCTACACCTTC
CASKRDTSRGGYTF
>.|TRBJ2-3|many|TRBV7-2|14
TGTGCCAGCAGCTTGAGCAGACTCACAGATACGCAGTATTTT
CASSLSRLTDTQYF
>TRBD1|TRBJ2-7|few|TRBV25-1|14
TGTGCCAGCAGTGTGCAGGGGGCGGTCTACGAGCAGTACTTC
CASSVQGAVYEQYF
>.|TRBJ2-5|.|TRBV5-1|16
TGCGCCAGCAGACCTGGCGGGTGGGCAGCCCAAGAGACCCAGTACTTC
CASRPGGWAAQETQYF
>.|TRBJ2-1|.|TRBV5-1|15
TGCGCCAGCAGCCCGAGACGGGTTTCCTACAATGAGCAGTTCTTC
CASSPRRVSYNEQFF
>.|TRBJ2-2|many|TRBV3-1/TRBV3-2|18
TGTGCCAGCAGCCGGCAACACAGGGTCGTTTCGAACACCGGGGAGCTGTTTTTT
CASSRQHRVVSNTGELFF
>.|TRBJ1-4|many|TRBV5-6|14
TGTGCCAGCAGCTTGCTTGCAACTAATGAAAAACTGTTTTTT
CASSLLATNEKLFF
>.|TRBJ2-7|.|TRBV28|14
TGTGCCAGCAGTCTTCCGGGAAGCTCCTACGAGCAGTACTTC
CASSLPGSSYEQYF
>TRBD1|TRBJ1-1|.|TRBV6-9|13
TGTGCCAGCAGTTACAAGGGACAGGGGTGGGCTTTCTTT
CASSYKGQGWAFF
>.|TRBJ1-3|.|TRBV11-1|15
TGTGCCAGCAGCTTTGGACAGTTTGAAGGAAACACCATATATTTT
CASSFGQFEGNTIYF
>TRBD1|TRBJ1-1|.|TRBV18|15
TGTGCCAGCTCACCTGGCAGGACAGGGTTGACTGAAGCTTTCTTT
CASSPGRTGLTEAFF
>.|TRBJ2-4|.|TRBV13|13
TGTGCCAGCAGCTTAGCCAGGGGAGACATTCAGTACTTC
CASSLARGDIQYF
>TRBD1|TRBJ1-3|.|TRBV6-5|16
TGTGCCAGCAGTTACTCGGGGCAGGGGGCTGGAAACACCATATATTTT
CASSYSGQGAGNTIYF
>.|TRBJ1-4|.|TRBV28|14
TGTGCCAGCAGTTTAACCGGGTCGAATGAAAAACTGTTTTTT
CASSLTGSNEKLFF
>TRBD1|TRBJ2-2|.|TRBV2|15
TGTGCCAGCAGTCCCCCGGGACAGGGAGCCGGGGAGCTGTTTTTT
CASSPPGQGAGELFF
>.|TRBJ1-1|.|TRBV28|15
TGTGCCAGCAGTAAAATAACAGGGTACGGCACTGAAGCTTTCTTT
CASSKITGYGTEAFF
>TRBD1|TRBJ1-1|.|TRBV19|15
TGTGCCAGCGCCTCGACAGGGGGCGGTCGCACTGAAGCTTTCTTT
CASASTGGGRTEAFF
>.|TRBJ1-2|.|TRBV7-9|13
TGTGCCAGCAGCTTAGCCGGTATTGATGGCTACACCTTC
CASSLAGIDGYTF